This T cell receptor beta chain was found in a study of CD8+CD57+ T cells in acquired aplastic anemia. Across the study: Isolated CD4+ and CD8+ cells, once sorted, yielded DNA averaging about 3 ug. Study-level results: Over 25 shared CD8+ CDR3s appeared highly expressed within patients' immunodominant clones. CD8+ Simpson's diversity in patients was not significantly different from that in controls.

It was patients with CD8+CD57+ cell expansion by flow cytometry who were chosen for sequencing. Patients, without exception, had severe acquired aplastic anemia. The V gene end was trimmed by 9 bases and the J gene end by 0 bases; junction bases not matched to a gene: 4. Germline V gene sequence: CDR1 SNHLY, CDR2 FYNNEI. This CDR3 region has 13 residues. Genomic DNA provided the template from which TCR beta VDJ and CDR3 profiles were obtained. TCRdb analysed the reads with MiXCR anew, one entry per CDR3 protein. The data show approximately 190,000 distinct CDR3 sequences, with roughly half seen just once and approximately 9.7% held by the top ten. A remark on this clonotype: Its specificity is unknown.

This TCR came from a human donor with aplastic anemia. The J gene is TRBJ1-1, the V gene TRBV2, with 7 bases matching TRBD1. Sequences were obtained from sorted CD4+, CD8+, or CD8+CD57+ T cells (not recorded which) from PBMCs. This chain's CDR3 is CARTGMVNTEAFF. CDR3 in DNA: TGTGCCAGGACAGGGATGGTGAACACTGAAGCTTTCTTT.